These 20 T cell receptor beta chains originate from one sample sequenced in a study of blood T cell repertoires in COVID-19. Using immunoSEQ multiplex PCR, the repertoire was profiled, and TCRdb retains in-frame clones only, with some absent. This table has under 150,000 clones, approximately 80% appearing once. The sequencing input was peripheral blood. These receptor sequences come from an elderly man with acute or convalescent COVID-19.

The chain combines TRBV11-2 with TRBJ2-7, with 7 nucleotides matching TRBD1. V gave up 5 bases and J gave up 2 bases; unmatched junction bases: 9. Germline-derived CDR1 and CDR2 are SGHAT and FQNNGV. This CDR3 region has 15 residues. The CDR3 bases are TGTGCCAGCAGCCCCCGGTTGCAGGGGGCCTACGAGCAGTACTTC. This codes for CASSPRLQGAYEQYF. Full variable domain (missing parts from reference TRBV11-2 and TRBJ2-7): EAGVAQSPRYKIIEKRQSVAFWCNPISGHATLYWYQQILGQGPKLLIQFQNNGVVDDSQLPKDRFSAERLKGVDSTLKIQPAKLEDSAVYLCASSPRLQGAYEQYFGPGTRLTVT.

The chain employs TRBV4-2 and TRBJ1-1, with D perhaps matching TRBD1 (5 bases). This CDR3 is built from 13 residues. The germline V and J ends were trimmed by 3 bases and 7 bases, with 12 bases remaining between them. Germline V lookup: CDR1 LGHNA, CDR2 YNFKEQ. CDR3 protein: CASSHLQVVEAFF. The CDR3 DNA is TGTGCCAGCAGCCATCTACAGGTAGTTGAAGCTTTCTTT.

V and J are TRBV7-9 and TRBJ1-4; D not resolved. CDR1 SEHNR and CDR2 FQNEAQ come from the germline V gene (reference sequence). The CDR3 has 15 amino acids. Trimming stripped 3 bases from V and 2 bases from J, with 10 bases between. Here the CDR3 DNA reads TGTGCCAGCAGCTTTGGAGACTGGACTAATGAAAAACTGTTTTTT. It codes for CASSFGDWTNEKLFF.

The rearrangement links TRBV12-3 or TRBV12-4 to TRBJ2-5, with D perhaps TRBD2 (5 bases). The V and J ends lost 3 bases and 4 bases respectively, with 9 bases between them. The CDR3 covers 13 residues. The CDR3 DNA sequence: TGTGCCAGCAGTTTGCTAGCCGGAGAGACCCAGTACTTC. Translation gives CASSLLAGETQYF.

The chain carries TRBV28 and TRBJ1-6; 7 nucleotides align to TRBD1. CDR3 size: 16 residues. J was trimmed by 4 bases and V by 5 bases; bases with no gene match: 8. Germline CDR1 is MDHEN and CDR2 is SYDVKM. The DNA for the CDR3 is TGTGCCAGCAGTCCGACAGGGCTCGTTTATAATTCACCCCTCCACTTT. Its translation is CASSPTGLVYNSPLHF.

The genes are TRBV21-1 and TRBJ1-4. TRBV21-1 is given as a pseudogene. The CDR3 runs to 15 residues. The CDR3 DNA sequence: TGTGCCAGCACCCCCGTGAGGCTTGGTAATGAAAAACTGTTTTTT. Translation gives CASTPVRLGNEKLFF.

This clone was seen only once. An end of the junction does not agree with germline; a read error may underlie this. V gene TRBV3-1 (or the pseudogene TRBV3-2) combines with J gene TRBJ2-3; 15 bases are shared with TRBD2. Germline assignment: CDR1 LGHDT and CDR2 YNNKEL (reference sequence). This CDR3 is built from 13 residues. CDR3 region: CASSQDGTSGGIF. The DNA for the CDR3 is TGTGCCAGCAGCCAAGACGGGACTAGCGGGGGGATTTTT.

V usage is TRBV5-1 and J usage is TRBJ2-7; D might be TRBD2 (6 bases). CDR3 length: 13 amino acids. The germline V gene encodes CDR1 SGHRS and CDR2 YFSETQ. V lost 0 bases and J 7 bases, leaving 11 bases between the germline ends. This chain's CDR3 is CASSLGGVGEQYF. The CDR3, as DNA: TGCGCCAGCAGCTTGGGCGGGGTGGGAGAGCAGTACTTC.

The chain employs TRBV18 and TRBJ1-2, with no clear D. The CDR3 runs 15 residues. V was shortened by 3 bases and J by 2 bases, with 13 bases between the two germline ends. Germline loops: CDR1 KGHSH, CDR2 LQKENI. In DNA form, the CDR3 reads TGTGCCAGCTCACCCCTTGAGGCCGGGAACTATGGCTACACCTTC. As protein: CASSPLEAGNYGYTF.

The chain carries TRBV19 and TRBJ2-7; 14 nucleotides agree with TRBD2. Germline V gene lookup returns CDR1 LNHDA and CDR2 SQIVND (reference sequence). The CDR3 extends over 16 amino acids. J was trimmed by 1 base and V by 3 bases; bases with no gene match: 2. The CDR3 sequence: CASSMGLAGDSYEQYF. The CDR3 region has the DNA TGTGCCAGTAGTATGGGACTAGCGGGGGATTCCTACGAGCAGTACTTC.

The chain combines TRBV13 with TRBJ2-7, with TRBD1 identical over 7 bases. The ends lost 1 base at V and 6 bases at J; junction bases unmatched: 3. Germline lookup yields CDR1 PRHDT and CDR2 FYEKMQ (reference sequence). The CDR3 covers 13 residues. The CDR3 region has the DNA TGTGCCAGCAGCTTAGACAGGGGCGGCGAGCAGTACTTC. Protein product: CASSLDRGGEQYF. Complete variable domain (other parts from reference TRBV13 and TRBJ2-7): AAGVIQSPRHLIKEKRETATLKCYPIPRHDTVYWYQQGPGQDPQFLISFYEKMQSDKGSIPDRFSAQQFSDYHSELNMSSLELGDSALYFCASSLDRGGEQYFGPGTRLTVT.

The gene calls are TRBV6-2 or TRBV6-3 and TRBJ2-3; a possible D gene is TRBD1 (6 bases). The CDR3 spans 13 residues. The V gene lost 6 bases and the J gene lost 5 bases, with 12 bases spanning the gap. From germline, CDR1 is MNHEY and CDR2 SVGEGT. CDR3 loop: CASRPGGGDTQYF. Written as DNA, the CDR3 is TGTGCCAGCAGGCCTGGGGGCGGAGATACGCAGTATTTT.

This chain links TRBV12-5 with TRBJ2-2; 7 nucleotides align to TRBD1. V gave up 2 bases and J gave up 2 bases; unmatched junction bases: 20. The CDR3 contains 21 residues. Per the germline V gene, CDR1 is LGHNT and CDR2 is FRNRAP. DNA of the CDR3: TGTGCTAGTGGTTTGAACAGGGGCGGACTGACATTAGGATTTAACACCGGGGAGCTGTTTTTT. Protein sequence: CASGLNRGGLTLGFNTGELFF.

The chain is built from TRBV6-5 and TRBJ2-7; 11 nucleotides line up with TRBD2. CDR3 size: 13 residues. Germline V gene sequence: CDR1 MNHEY, CDR2 SVGAGI. Trimming cost V 8 bases and J 7 bases; bases outside gene matches: 7. The CDR3 loop reads CASSGLAGQEQYF. The CDR3 bases are TGTGCCAGCTCAGGACTAGCGGGTCAAGAGCAGTACTTC.

The chain combines TRBV3-1 (or the pseudogene TRBV3-2) with TRBJ2-5, with 9 bases fitting TRBD1. The CDR3 spans 15 residues. Looked up from germline, CDR1 is LGHDT and CDR2 is YNNKEL (reference sequence). V was pared by 4 bases and J by 3 bases, with 6 bases of the junction left unmatched. The CDR3 sequence: CASSPGDRDKETQYF. The CDR3 DNA is TGTGCCAGCAGCCCAGGGGACAGGGATAAAGAGACCCAGTACTTC.

The chain couples TRBV7-9 to TRBJ1-2; D remains unclear. Trimming took 4 bases from V and 6 from J, leaving 15 bases between them. The CDR3 is 14 residues long. Germline-derived CDR1 and CDR2 are SEHNR and FQNEAQ (reference sequence). The CDR3 protein is CASSWAGSGDGYTF. The CDR3 DNA sequence: TGTGCCAGCAGCTGGGCCGGGAGCGGGGATGGCTACACCTTC.

On this clone itself: Within the sample, other DNA sequences also encode this same CDR3. The chain links TRBV11-2 to TRBJ1-2, with 10 bases identical to TRBD1. There are 15 residues in the CDR3. Trimming took 9 bases from V and 6 from J; bases not matched to a gene: 13. Germline V CDR1 and CDR2: SGHAT, FQNNGV. In nucleotides, the CDR3 is TGTGCCAGTAGCCCCGGGACAGGGGCACGGCATGGCTACACCTTC. Amino acid sequence: CASSPGTGARHGYTF.

The rearrangement links TRBV7-2 to TRBJ2-4; TRBD1 aligns across 7 bases. The CDR3 totals 14 residues. V gave up 5 bases and J gave up 5 bases; unmatched junction bases: 6. The V gene's germline CDR1 is SGHTA and CDR2 FQGNSA. The DNA for the CDR3 is TGTGCCAGCAGCGCACAGGGGACCCAAAACATTCAGTACTTC. The encoded protein is CASSAQGTQNIQYF.

The chain employs TRBV4-3 and TRBJ2-7; 11 bases align to TRBD1. The germline gives CDR1 LGHNA, CDR2 YSLEER. The CDR3 spans 15 residues. J lost 0 bases, V lost 3 bases, and 1 base had no gene match. CDR3 in DNA: TGCGCCAGCAGCCAGGGGACAGGGGGCTCCTACGAGCAGTACTTC. Amino acid sequence: CASSQGTGGSYEQYF.

The chain uses TRBV6-2 or TRBV6-3 and TRBJ2-5; D unresolved. V dropped 4 bases and J dropped 0 bases, with 12 bases sitting between them. There are 15 residues in the CDR3. The germline V gene encodes CDR1 MNHEY and CDR2 SVGEGT. The CDR3 reads CASSSIFQYQETQYF. In DNA, the CDR3 is TGTGCCAGCAGTTCCATTTTTCAGTACCAAGAGACCCAGTACTTC.